This T cell receptor (beta chain) was profiled in a study of glioma-infiltrating T cells. Study results and limitations: Non-neoplastic patients had below-expected tissue-blood divergence, while all gliomas exceeded expectation. Tissue and blood shared very few CDR3 sequences.

Comment on this clonotype: Its matching antigen is unknown.

Germline V gives CDR1 SEHNR, CDR2 FQNEAQ (reference sequence). V lost 6 bases and J lost 3, with 15 bases in between. This CDR3 has 14 amino acids. TCR alpha and beta CDR3 regions were amplified from RNA using iRepertoire nested multiplex PCR. Tissue mRNA or PBMC total RNA, 100-400 ng, went into one-step reverse transcription and amplification. TCRdb called the multiplex PCR reads again in MiXCR, with one record for every CDR3 protein. The sample holds more than 9,000 distinct CDR3 sequences; more than 25% are singletons and the top ten take roughly two fifths. The rearrangement joins TRBV7-9 to TRBJ2-7, with D possibly TRBD2 on 5 matching bases. Specimen: glioma tissue, nonneoplastic brain tissue, or PBMCs (not recorded which). The source of this sequence is a human donor with low-grade glioma or glioblastoma, undergoing nonglioma brain surgery, or in good health (not recorded which). CDR3 DNA sequence: TGTGCCAGCAGAACCCTCCCCGGGGACTACGAGCAGTACTTC. This gives the protein CASRTLPGDYEQYF.